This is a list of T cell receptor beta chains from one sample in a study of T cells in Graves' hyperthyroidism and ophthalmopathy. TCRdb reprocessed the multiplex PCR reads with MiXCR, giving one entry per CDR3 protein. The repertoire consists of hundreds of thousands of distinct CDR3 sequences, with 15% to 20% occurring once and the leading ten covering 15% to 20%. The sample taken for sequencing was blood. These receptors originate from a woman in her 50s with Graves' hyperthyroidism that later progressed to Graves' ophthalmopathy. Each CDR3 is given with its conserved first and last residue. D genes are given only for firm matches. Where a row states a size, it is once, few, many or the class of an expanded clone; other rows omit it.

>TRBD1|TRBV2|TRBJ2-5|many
CASRSLQGPPLLKSQSQYF
TGTGCCAGCAGGTCCTTACAGGGGCCGCCACTGCTCAAGAGTCAGAGCCAGTACTTC
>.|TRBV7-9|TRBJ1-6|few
CASSWDRGERSYNSPLHF
TGTGCCAGCAGCTGGGACCGGGGAGAACGGTCCTATAATTCACCCCTCCACTTT
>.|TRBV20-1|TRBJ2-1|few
CSASGPGSYNEQFF
TGCAGTGCTAGTGGTCCAGGGTCCTACAATGAGCAGTTCTTC
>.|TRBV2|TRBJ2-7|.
CASSEKGDEQYF
TGTGCCAGCAGTGAAAAGGGGGACGAGCAGTACTTC
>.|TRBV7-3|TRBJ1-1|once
CASIRAFF
TGTGCCAGCATTCGGGCTTTCTTT
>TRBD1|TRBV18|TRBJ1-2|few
CASSLGQGVLDGYTF
TGTGCCAGCTCACTGGGACAGGGGGTGCTCGATGGCTACACCTTC
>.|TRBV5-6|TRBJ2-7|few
CASSSPSILGPYEQYF
TGTGCCAGCAGCTCCCCTAGCATTCTAGGGCCTTACGAGCAGTACTTC
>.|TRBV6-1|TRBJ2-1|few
CASSARAYFNEQFF
TGTGCCAGCAGTGCTAGGGCTTACTTCAATGAGCAGTTCTTC
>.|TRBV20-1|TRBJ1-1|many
CSARDTFLNTEAFF
TGCAGTGCTAGAGACACTTTCCTGAACACTGAAGCTTTCTTT
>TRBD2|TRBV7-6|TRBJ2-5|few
CASSPIFGGSETQYF
TGTGCCAGCAGCCCGATCTTCGGGGGGTCTGAGACCCAGTACTTC
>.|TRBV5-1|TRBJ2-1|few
CASSPLQSRGDNEQFF
TGCGCCAGCAGCCCACTACAGAGCCGGGGAGACAATGAGCAGTTCTTC
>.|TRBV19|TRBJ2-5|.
CASATRTLQETQYF
TGTGCCAGCGCGACTAGGACCCTACAAGAGACCCAGTACTTC
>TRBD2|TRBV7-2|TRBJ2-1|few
CASSPSGGRYNEQFF
TGTGCCAGCAGCCCTAGCGGGGGGAGGTACAATGAGCAGTTCTTC
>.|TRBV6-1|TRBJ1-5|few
CASRSYTDQPQHF
TGTGCCAGCAGATCTTACACGGATCAGCCCCAGCATTTT
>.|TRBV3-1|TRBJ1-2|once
CASSQFATGGRDGYTF
TGTGCCAGCAGCCAATTCGCGACAGGCGGCAGGGATGGCTACACCTTC
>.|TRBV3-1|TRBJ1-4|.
CASSLGPQPNEKLFF
TGTGCCAGCAGCCTGGGACCGCAACCTAATGAAAAACTGTTTTTT
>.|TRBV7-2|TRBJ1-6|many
CASSLDTGINSPLHF
TGTGCCAGCAGCTTAGACACAGGGATCAATTCACCCCTCCACTTT
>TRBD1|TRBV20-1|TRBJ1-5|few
CSARDPGTGEQPQHF
TGCAGTGCTAGAGATCCCGGGACAGGGGAGCAGCCCCAGCATTTT
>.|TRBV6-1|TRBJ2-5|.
CASSEDRDRWETQYF
TGTGCCAGCAGTGAGGATCGGGACCGATGGGAGACCCAGTACTTC
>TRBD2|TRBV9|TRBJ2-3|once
CASSVDAGGPGDTQYF
TGTGCCAGCAGCGTAGATGCGGGGGGGCCGGGAGATACGCAGTATTTT
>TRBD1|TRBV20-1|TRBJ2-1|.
CSARPGTAGFYNGQFF
TGCAGTGCCCGCCCCGGGACAGCAGGGTTCTACAATGGGCAGTTCTTC
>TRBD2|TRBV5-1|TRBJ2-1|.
CASTMTSGLNEQFF
TGCGCCAGCACCATGACTAGCGGGTTGAATGAGCAGTTCTTC
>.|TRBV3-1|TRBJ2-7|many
CASSNAGTAYEQYF
TGTGCCAGCAGTAACGCGGGGACAGCCTACGAGCAGTACTTC
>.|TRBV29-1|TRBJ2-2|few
CSVDGGLTGELFF
TGCAGCGTTGACGGGGGGCTCACCGGGGAGCTGTTTTTT
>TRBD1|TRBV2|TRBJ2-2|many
CASSGTGGPGELFF
TGTGCCAGCAGTGGAACAGGGGGCCCCGGGGAGCTGTTTTTT
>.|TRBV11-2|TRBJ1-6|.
CASSLSLTISGAQNSPLHF
TGTGCCAGCAGCCTCAGTTTAACCATCTCAGGGGCACAGAATTCACCCCTCCACTTT